Listed here is a single T cell receptor beta chain. This clonotype was counted once. Its antigen specificity is not known. Base qualities are not recorded, but no much larger clone differs from it by a single base. One read alone lends weak support. This record belongs to a study of tumor-infiltrating lymphocytes in primary liver carcinoma (dated by TCRdb to the late 2010s). With respect to the entire study: Of the five patients, three men and two women aged 30 to 69 years, four had hepatocellular carcinoma and one had combined HCC and intrahepatic cholangiocarcinoma. Agilent mRNA microarray profiling was performed on the roughly 25 tumor region samples to relate TCRbeta repertoire diversity to the local molecular phenotype. High reproducibility was observed for the technical replicate repertoires, with mean shared-clone rates roughly 0.87 and correlation coefficients above 0.95. The study combined TCRbeta repertoire sequencing, expression microarrays and whole-exome sequencing across five regions of each liver tumor, with adjacent normal tissue and blood. A total of 35 or so specimens from 5 patients went through TCRbeta repertoire sequencing, namely 25 tumor regions, 5 adjacent noncancerous liver tissues and 5 peripheral blood samples. Each sample produced roughly 3.5 to 7.13 million productive TCRbeta reads, and read depth showed no significant difference between tissue types. The five patients had tumors staged T1-T3 N0M0, with maximum diameters ranging from roughly 4.2 to 11 cm.

Without any cell sorting, total RNA and DNA were extracted together from around 20-30 mg of bulk tissue using the AllPrep DNA/RNA mini kit. Surgical resection was performed in China between November 2015 and 2016 on five or six patients with histopathologically diagnosed primary liver carcinoma. Chronic HBV infection was present in the patients, and the patients were treatment-naive at sampling. Each tumor was sampled at five spatially separated regions: the superior, inferior, left-lateral and right-lateral poles and the tumor centre. Histological examination found more than 80% viable tumor cells in every tumor sample. Pieces of fresh tumor and adjacent tissue were cut in half, with one half kept in RNAlater at -80 degrees C and the other half sent for histology. The CDR3 holds 15 amino acids from the cysteine to the phenylalanine. The DNA shown is the 45-base CDR3, in frame from base 1. Here V drops 3 bases and J drops 10 bases, and the junction holds 7 bases not matched to any gene. Per the germline V gene, SGHAT is the CDR1 and FQNNGV is the CDR2.

The investigation overall reported the following: Only about 8-25% of top clones were present in all five regions of a tumor, suggesting spatial heterogeneity of tumor-infiltrating T cells. Only 4 or 5 patients were included in the study, and the authors note that the findings should be validated in a larger study. Because the samples were bulk and unsorted, CD4+ and CD8+ T cell repertoires could not be compared. Repertoire overlap was higher between tumor regions (mean around 36%) than tumor-adjacent (approximately 17%) or tumor-blood (approximately 14%) pairs, consistent with antigen-driven expansion. Only the TCR beta chain was sequenced, which likely underestimates true repertoire diversity because unpaired alpha chains were not captured. Compared with blood, tumors had a significantly larger share of the repertoire taken up by the top 250 clones (p = 0.039).

Starting from around 520 ng total RNA, TCRbeta-specific cDNA was produced by reverse transcription with a constant-region primer and ProtoScript II reverse transcriptase. Construction of the TCRbeta libraries relied on three nested rounds of multiplex PCR, following a slightly modified ARM-PCR procedure. Each of the first two PCR rounds ran for approximately 9 cycles using multiplex TRBV1-TRBV30 forward primers together with a Cbeta reverse primer. A final 25-cycle PCR with Deep VentR polymerase added sample barcodes and Illumina adapters. Before sequencing, amplicons between 200 and 500 bp were purified from gel using a QIAquick gel extraction kit. An Illumina HiSeq 2500 was used to sequence the TCRbeta amplicons with 250-bp paired-end reads. In the source study's methods: Reads were quality-trimmed with Trimmomatic v0.33, and paired reads were merged with FLASH v1.2.11 to recover full CDR3 sequences. MiGEC v1.2.1b assigned V, D and J germline segments to the rearranged TCRbeta sequences. Clonotype statistics and Shannon-Wiener diversity indices were computed with VDJtools v1.0.0. To cut down on sampling bias, every analysis after diversity analysis relied on just the 250 most abundant clonotypes from each sample. The public sequencing data were trimmed at Q25 with fastp and processed into clonotypes with MiXCR by TCRdb, which kept only in-frame beta chains. Rows merge per CDR3 protein into single entries with the most common DNA and genes. The V and J calls and clone size are TCRdb's, not the authors'. This sample holds about 78,000 distinct CDR3 sequences; roughly three quarters were observed only once. The ten largest clones capture roughly a quarter of the sample.

The V gene is TRBV11-2 and the J gene is TRBJ2-1, with 12 bases in between that match TRBD2. This TCR was recovered from a man aged 35 to 55 with primary liver carcinoma and hepatitis B virus infection. The sequencing sample was made of liver tumor tissue from sampling region 4. This sample's cell subset or site label indicates: tumor region T4, right-lateral pole. The CDR3 reads CASSLRLAGVGEQFF. The DNA sequence is given as TGTGCCAGCAGCTTGCGACTAGCGGGAGTGGGAGAGCAGTTCTTC.